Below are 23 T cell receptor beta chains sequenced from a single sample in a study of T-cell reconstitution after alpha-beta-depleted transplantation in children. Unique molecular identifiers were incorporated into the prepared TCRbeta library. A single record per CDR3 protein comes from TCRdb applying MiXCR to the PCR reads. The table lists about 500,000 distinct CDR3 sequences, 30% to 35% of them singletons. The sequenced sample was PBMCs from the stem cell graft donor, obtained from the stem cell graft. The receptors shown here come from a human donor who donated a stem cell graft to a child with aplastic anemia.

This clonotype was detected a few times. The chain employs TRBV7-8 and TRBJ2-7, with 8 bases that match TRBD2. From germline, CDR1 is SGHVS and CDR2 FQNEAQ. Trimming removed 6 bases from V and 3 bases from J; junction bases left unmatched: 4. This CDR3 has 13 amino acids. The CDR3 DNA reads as TGTGCCAGCAGTGCAGCGGGGGACTACGAGCAGTACTTC. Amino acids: CASSAAGDYEQYF.

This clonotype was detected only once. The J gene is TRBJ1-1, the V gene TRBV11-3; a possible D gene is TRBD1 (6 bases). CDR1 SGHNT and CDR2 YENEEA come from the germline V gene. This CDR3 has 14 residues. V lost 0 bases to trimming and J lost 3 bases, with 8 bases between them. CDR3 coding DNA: TGTGCCAGCAGCTTAGATACAGGGTACACTGAAGCTTTCTTT. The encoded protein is CASSLDTGYTEAFF.

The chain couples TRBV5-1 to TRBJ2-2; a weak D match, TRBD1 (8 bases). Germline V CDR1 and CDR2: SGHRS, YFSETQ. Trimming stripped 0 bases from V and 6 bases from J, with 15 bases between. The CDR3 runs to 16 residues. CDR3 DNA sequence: TGCGCCAGCAGCTTGGTCTACACAGGGGGGGCCGGGGAGCTGTTTTTT. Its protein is CASSLVYTGGAGELFF. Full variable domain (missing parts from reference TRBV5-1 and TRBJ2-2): KAGVTQTPRYLIKTRGQQVTLSCSPISGHRSVSWYQQTPGQGLQFLFEYFSETQRNKGNFPGRFSGRQFSNSRSEMNVSTLELGDSALYLCASSLVYTGGAGELFFGEGSRLTVL.

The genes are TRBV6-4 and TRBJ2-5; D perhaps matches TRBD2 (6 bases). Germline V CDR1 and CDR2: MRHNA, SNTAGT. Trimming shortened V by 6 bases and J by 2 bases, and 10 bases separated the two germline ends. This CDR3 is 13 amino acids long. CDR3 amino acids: CASSPEGQETQYF. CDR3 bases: TGTGCCAGCAGCCCGGAGGGACAAGAGACCCAGTACTTC.

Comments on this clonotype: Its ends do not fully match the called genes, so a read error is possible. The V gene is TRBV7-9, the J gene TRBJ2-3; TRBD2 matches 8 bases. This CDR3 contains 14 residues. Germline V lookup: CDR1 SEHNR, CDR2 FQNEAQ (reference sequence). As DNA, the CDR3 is TGTGCCAGCAGCTTGGGAGATTGGACTAGCAAGGAGAATTTT. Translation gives CASSLGDWTSKENF. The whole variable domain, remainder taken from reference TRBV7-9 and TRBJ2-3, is DTGVSQNPRHKITKRGQNVTFRCDPISEHNRLYWYRQTLGQGPEFLTYFQNEAQLEKSRLLSDRFSAERPKGSFSTLEIQRTEQGDSAMYLCASSLGDWTSKENFGPGTRLTVL.

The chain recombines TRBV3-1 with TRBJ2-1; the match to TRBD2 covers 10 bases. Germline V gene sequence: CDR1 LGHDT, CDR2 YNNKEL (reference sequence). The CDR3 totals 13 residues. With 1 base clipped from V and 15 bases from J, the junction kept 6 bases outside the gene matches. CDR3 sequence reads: CASSQGTSGTGFF. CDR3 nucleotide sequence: TGTGCCAGCAGCCAAGGGACTAGCGGTACTGGGTTCTTC.

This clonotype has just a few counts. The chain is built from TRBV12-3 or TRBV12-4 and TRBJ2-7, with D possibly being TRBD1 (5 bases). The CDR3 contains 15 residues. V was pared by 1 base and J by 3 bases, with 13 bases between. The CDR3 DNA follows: TGTGCCAGCAGTTTAGGCAGGGTCGGGTACTACGAGCAGTACTTC. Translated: CASSLGRVGYYEQYF.

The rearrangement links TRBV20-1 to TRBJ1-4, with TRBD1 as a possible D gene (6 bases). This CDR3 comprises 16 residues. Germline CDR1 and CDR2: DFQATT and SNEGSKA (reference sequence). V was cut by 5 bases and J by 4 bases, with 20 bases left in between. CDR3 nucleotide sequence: TGCAGTGCTTCCCCAGGGGTTTTGGGGAGTAATGAAAAACTGTTTTTT. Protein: CSASPGVLGSNEKLFF.

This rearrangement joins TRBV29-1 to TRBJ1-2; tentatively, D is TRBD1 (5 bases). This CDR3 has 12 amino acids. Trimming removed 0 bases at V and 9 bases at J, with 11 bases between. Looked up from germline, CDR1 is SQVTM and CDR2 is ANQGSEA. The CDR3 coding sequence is TGCAGCGTTGAAGAGGGGCCTATCAGCTACACCTTC. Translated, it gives CSVEEGPISYTF. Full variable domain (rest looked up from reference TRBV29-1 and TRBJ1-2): SAVISQKPSRDICQRGTSLTIQCQVDSQVTMMFWYRQQPGQSLTLIATANQGSEATYESGFVIDKFPISRPNLTFSTLTVSNMSPEDSSIYLCSVEEGPISYTFGSGTRLTVV.

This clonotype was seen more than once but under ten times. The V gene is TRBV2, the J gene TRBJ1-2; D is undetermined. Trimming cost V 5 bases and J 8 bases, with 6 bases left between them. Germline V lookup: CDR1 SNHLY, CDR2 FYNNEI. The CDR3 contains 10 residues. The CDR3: CASSFGGYTF. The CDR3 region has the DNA TGTGCCAGCAGTTTCGGAGGCTACACCTTC.

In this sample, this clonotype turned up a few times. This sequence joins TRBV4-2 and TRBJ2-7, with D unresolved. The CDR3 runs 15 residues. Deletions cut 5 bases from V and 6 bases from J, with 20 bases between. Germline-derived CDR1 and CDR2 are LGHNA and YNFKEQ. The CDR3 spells CASSEGLPRPVEQYF. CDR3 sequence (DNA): TGTGCCAGCAGCGAAGGCCTCCCTAGGCCCGTCGAGCAGTACTTC.

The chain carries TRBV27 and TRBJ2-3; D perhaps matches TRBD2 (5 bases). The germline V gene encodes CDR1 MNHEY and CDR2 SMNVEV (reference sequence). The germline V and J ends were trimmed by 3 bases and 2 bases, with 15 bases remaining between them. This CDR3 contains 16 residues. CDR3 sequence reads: CASSFSSRTLTDTQYF. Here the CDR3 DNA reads TGTGCCAGCAGTTTCAGTTCCCGGACTCTCACAGATACGCAGTATTTT.

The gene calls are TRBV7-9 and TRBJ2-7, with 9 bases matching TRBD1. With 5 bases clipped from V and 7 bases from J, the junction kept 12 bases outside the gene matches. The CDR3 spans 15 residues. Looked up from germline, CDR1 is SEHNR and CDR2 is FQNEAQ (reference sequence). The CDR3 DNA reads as TGTGCCAGCAGCCCACAGGGGGCCCCCATTGGAGAGCAGTACTTC. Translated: CASSPQGAPIGEQYF.

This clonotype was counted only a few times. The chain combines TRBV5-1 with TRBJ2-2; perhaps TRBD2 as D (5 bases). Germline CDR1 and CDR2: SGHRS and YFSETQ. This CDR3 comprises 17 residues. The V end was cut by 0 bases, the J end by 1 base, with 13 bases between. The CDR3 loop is CASSLAASPMNTGELFF. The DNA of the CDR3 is TGCGCCAGCAGCTTGGCCGCTAGCCCCATGAACACCGGGGAGCTGTTTTTT.

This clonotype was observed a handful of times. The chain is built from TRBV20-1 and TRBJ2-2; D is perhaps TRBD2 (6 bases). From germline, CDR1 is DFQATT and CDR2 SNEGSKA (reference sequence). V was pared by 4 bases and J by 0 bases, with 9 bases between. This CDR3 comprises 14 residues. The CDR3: CSATGLTNTGELFF. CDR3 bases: TGCAGTGCTACAGGACTAACGAACACCGGGGAGCTGTTTTTT.

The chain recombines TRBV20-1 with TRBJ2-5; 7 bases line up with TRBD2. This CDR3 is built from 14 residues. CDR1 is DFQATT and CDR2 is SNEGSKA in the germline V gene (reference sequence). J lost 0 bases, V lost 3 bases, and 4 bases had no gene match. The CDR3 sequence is CSARLAAYQETQYF. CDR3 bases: TGCAGTGCTAGGCTAGCGGCCTACCAAGAGACCCAGTACTTC.

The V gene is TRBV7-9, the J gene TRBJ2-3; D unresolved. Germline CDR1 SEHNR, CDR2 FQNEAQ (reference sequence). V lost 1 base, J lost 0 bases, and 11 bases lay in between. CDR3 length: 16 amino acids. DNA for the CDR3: TGTGCCAGCAGCTTAGGATGGGAATGGAGCACAGATACGCAGTATTTT. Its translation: CASSLGWEWSTDTQYF.

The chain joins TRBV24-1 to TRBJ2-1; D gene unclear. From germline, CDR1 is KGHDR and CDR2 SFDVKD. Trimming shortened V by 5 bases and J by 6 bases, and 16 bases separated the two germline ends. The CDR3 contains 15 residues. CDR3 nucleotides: TGTGCCACCAGTGCTCCGGGCCCGTCTTCCAATGAGCAGTTCTTC. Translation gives CATSAPGPSSNEQFF.

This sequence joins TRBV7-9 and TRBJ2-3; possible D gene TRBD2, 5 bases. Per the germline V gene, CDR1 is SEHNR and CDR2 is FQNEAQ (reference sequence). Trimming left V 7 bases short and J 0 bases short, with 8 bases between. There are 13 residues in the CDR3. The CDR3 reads CASITGSTDTQYF. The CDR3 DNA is TGTGCCAGCATTACGGGGAGCACAGATACGCAGTATTTT.

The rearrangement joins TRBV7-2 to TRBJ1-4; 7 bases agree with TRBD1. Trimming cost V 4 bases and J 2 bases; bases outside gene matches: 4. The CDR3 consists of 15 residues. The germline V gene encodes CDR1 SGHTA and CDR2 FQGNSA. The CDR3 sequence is CASSWLTGTNEKLFF. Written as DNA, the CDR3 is TGTGCCAGCAGCTGGCTGACAGGGACTAATGAAAAACTGTTTTTT.

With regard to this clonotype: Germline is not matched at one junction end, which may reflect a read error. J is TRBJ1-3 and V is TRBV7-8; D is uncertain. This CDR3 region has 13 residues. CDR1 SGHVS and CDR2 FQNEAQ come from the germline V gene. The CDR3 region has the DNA TGTGGTACGGAAGGTGAAACTGGAAACACTATATATTTT. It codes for CGTEGETGNTIYF.

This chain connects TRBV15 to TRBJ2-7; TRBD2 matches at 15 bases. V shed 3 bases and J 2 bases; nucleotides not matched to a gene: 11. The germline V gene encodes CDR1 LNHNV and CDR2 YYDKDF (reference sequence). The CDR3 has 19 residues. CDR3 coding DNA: TGTGCCACCAGCAGGGATCTGGGGACTAGCGGGAGGATGGCCTACGAGCAGTACTTC. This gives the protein CATSRDLGTSGRMAYEQYF. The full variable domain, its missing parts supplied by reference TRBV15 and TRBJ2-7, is DAMVIQNPRYQVTQFGKPVTLSCSQTLNHNVMYWYQQKSSQAPKLLFHYYDKDFNNEADTPDNFQSRRPNTSFCFLDIRSPGLGDTAMYLCATSRDLGTSGRMAYEQYFGPGTRLTVT.

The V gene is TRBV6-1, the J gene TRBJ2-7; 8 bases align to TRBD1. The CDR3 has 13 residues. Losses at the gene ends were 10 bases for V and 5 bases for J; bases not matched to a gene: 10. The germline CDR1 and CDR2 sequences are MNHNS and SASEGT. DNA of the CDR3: TGTGCCACCGGAGGACAGGGCATTAACGAGCAGTACGTC. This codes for CATGGQGINEQYV.